Each of the 5 T cell receptor beta chains below was sequenced from the same sample in a study of STAT5B mutations in CD4+ large granular lymphocyte leukemia. Sequencing used immunoSEQ multiplex PCR; TCRdb keeps in-frame clones, though not all of them. The table records approximately 24,000 clones, about four fifths of them present only once. The sequencing sample was made of CD4+ T cells from blood buffy coats. The source is a human donor in good health.

This clone was recorded only once. CDR3 sequence reads: CASSRTPAGGPDTGELFF. CDR3 DNA sequence: TGTGCCAGCAGCCGTACTCCGGCGGGAGGGCCGGACACCGGGGAGCTGTTTTTT. The chain carries TRBV9 and TRBJ2-2, with 9 bases fitting TRBD2. The CDR3 is 18 residues long. J gave up 3 bases and V 4 bases, and 13 bases lay outside the gene matches. Looked up from germline, CDR1 is SGDLS and CDR2 is YYNGEE. The complete variable domain, with remaining parts taken from reference TRBV9 and TRBJ2-2, reads DSGVTQTPKHLITATGQRVTLRCSPRSGDLSVYWYQQSLDQGLQFLIQYYNGEERAKGNILERFSAQQFPDLHSELNLSSLELGDSALYFCASSRTPAGGPDTGELFFGEGSRLTVL.

The rearrangement joins TRBV5-1 to TRBJ2-6; a possible D gene is TRBD1 (6 bases). The length of the CDR3 is 15 residues. The germline gives CDR1 SGHRS, CDR2 YFSETQ. Trimming removed 1 base at V and 1 base at J, with 6 bases between. CDR3 nucleotide sequence: TGCGCCAGCAGCTTGACAGGGTCTGGGGCCAACGTCCTGACTTTC. This translates into CASSLTGSGANVLTF.

V usage is TRBV5-1 and J usage is TRBJ2-5; 8 nucleotides match TRBD1. The J call may be wrong; the DNA end is better matched by TRBJ2-7. Germline lookup yields CDR1 SGHRS and CDR2 YFSETQ. The length of the CDR3 is 15 residues. The CDR3 loop reads CASSPTDRANNEQYF. The CDR3 DNA reads TGCGCCAGCAGCCCTACGGACAGGGCAAACAACGAGCAGTACTTC.

The chain carries TRBV27 and TRBJ1-1; 10 bases map to TRBD1. V shed 5 bases, J shed 0 bases, and the junction held 9 bases outside the gene matches. Germline-derived CDR1 and CDR2 are MNHEY and SMNVEV (reference sequence). The CDR3 is 17 amino acids. The CDR3: CASSRRDRGALNTEAFF. CDR3 coding DNA: TGTGCCAGCAGTCGCCGGGACAGGGGTGCCCTGAACACTGAAGCTTTCTTT.

V is TRBV19 and J is TRBJ1-2; D ambiguous. Trimming stripped 6 bases from V and 4 bases from J, with 12 bases between. The CDR3 contains 13 residues. Germline assignment: CDR1 LNHDA and CDR2 SQIVND (reference sequence). This CDR3 is CASRFDTSYGYTF. Written as DNA, the CDR3 is TGTGCCAGTAGGTTCGACACATCCTATGGCTACACCTTC.